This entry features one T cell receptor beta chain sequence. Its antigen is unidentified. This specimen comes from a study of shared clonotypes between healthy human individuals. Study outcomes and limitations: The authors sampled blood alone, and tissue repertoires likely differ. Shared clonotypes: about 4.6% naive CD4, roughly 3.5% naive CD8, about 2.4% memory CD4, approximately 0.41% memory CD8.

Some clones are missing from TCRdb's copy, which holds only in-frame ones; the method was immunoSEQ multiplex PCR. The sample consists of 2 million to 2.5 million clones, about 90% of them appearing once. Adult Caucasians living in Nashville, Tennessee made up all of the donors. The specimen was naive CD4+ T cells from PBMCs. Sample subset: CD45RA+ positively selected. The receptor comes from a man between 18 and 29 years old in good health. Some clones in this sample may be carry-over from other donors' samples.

The chain's CDR3 is CASSLPSVQGETQYF. In DNA form, the CDR3 reads TGTGCCAGCAGTTTACCTAGCGTCCAAGGAGAGACCCAGTACTTC. The rearrangement links TRBV27 to TRBJ2-5, with TRBD2 as a possible D gene (6 bases). Between the trimmed V and J ends, which lost 2 bases and 4 bases, there was a span of 14 bases. The CDR3 has 15 residues. Germline V gives CDR1 MNHEY, CDR2 SMNVEV (reference sequence).